This entry is about one TCR beta chain. This sample stems from a study of patients and donors after allogeneic stem cell transplantation. TCRdb fed the RT-PCR reads into MiXCR, producing one record per CDR3 protein. This table has tens of thousands of distinct CDR3 sequences, around 7% appearing once. The CDR3 is 17 amino acids. Germline CDR1 WSHSY, CDR2 SAAADI. Trimming took off 2 bases at V and 2 bases at J, with 17 bases between the two ends. The sequenced sample consisted of blood, either unsorted or a sorted T cell fraction (not recorded which). The V gene is TRBV10-2, the J gene TRBJ2-3; the D is unclear. This TCR was recovered from a human donor who was either an allogeneic HSCT recipient or a stem cell or donor lymphocyte infusion donor (not recorded which). It is not recorded whose cells these are; they may come from a transplant donor. The CDR3 bases are TGCGCCAGCAGTGAGAGTATCAGTTCCCCCCTCACAGATACGCAGTATTTT. Translated: CASSESISSPLTDTQYF.